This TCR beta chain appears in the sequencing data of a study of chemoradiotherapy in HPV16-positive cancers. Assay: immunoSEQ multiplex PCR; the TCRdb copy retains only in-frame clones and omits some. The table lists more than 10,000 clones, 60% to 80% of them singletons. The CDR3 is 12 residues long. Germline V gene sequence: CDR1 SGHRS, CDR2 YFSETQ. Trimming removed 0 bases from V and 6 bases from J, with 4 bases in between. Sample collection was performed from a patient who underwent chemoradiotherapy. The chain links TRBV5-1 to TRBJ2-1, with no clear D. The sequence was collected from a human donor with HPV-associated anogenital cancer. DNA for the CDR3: TGCGCCAGCAGCTTGGCCCTCAATGAGCAGTTCTTC. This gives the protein CASSLALNEQFF.